The 12 T cell receptor beta chains below all came from one sample that was sequenced in a study of T cell responses to AZD1222 COVID-19 vaccine. Using immunoSEQ multiplex PCR, the repertoire was profiled, and TCRdb retains in-frame clones only, with some absent. The data show roughly 58,000 clones, roughly 89% seen once. This specimen consisted of peripheral blood, obtained 28 days after the second AZD1222 dose. All receptors derive from an adult who received the AZD1222 COVID-19 vaccine.

The chain links TRBV18 to TRBJ1-1, with D possibly matching TRBD1 (5 bases). Trimming cost V 3 bases and J 2 bases, with 10 bases left between them. CDR3 length: 14 amino acids. In germline, CDR1 is KGHSH, CDR2 LQKENI. CDR3 sequence reads: CASSPKTANTEAFF. CDR3 nucleotide sequence: TGTGCCAGCTCACCTAAGACAGCTAACACTGAAGCTTTCTTT.

The genes are TRBV5-1 and TRBJ1-1, with D tentatively TRBD1 (6 bases). The CDR3 runs to 15 residues. Trimming removed 0 bases at V and 5 bases at J, with 14 bases between. CDR1 SGHRS and CDR2 YFSETQ come from the germline V gene. The CDR3 sequence is CASSLERQVGTEAFF. CDR3 coding DNA: TGCGCCAGCAGCTTGGAGCGACAGGTGGGGACTGAAGCTTTCTTT.

The chain couples TRBV30 to TRBJ2-7; D possibly corresponds to TRBD1 (7 bases). CDR1 and CDR2 from the germline V gene are GTSNPN and SVGIG (reference sequence). The CDR3 runs 12 residues. Trimming shortened V by 3 bases and J by 6 bases, and 12 bases separated the two germline ends. The CDR3: CAWRDYRGEQYF. DNA of the CDR3: TGTGCCTGGAGGGACTACAGGGGCGAGCAGTACTTC.

This chain links TRBV18 with TRBJ1-5; TRBD1 matches at 8 bases. CDR3 length: 16 residues. The junction had 5 bases not matched to a gene; V was cut back by 4 bases and J by 0 bases. The germline CDR1 and CDR2 sequences are KGHSH and LQKENI. The CDR3 protein is CASSLGQGYSNQPQHF. In DNA form, the CDR3 reads TGTGCCAGCTCACTCGGACAGGGCTATAGCAATCAGCCCCAGCATTTT.

The chain carries TRBV19 and TRBJ1-1; no definite D call. In germline, CDR1 is LNHDA, CDR2 SQIVND (reference sequence). The CDR3 length is 9 residues. The CDR3 loop reads CALNTEAFF. DNA for the CDR3: TGTGCTTTGAACACTGAAGCTTTCTTT.

The chain recombines TRBV5-1 with TRBJ1-1, with D hard to call. With 0 bases removed from V and 5 bases from J, the gap between germline ends came to 11 bases. The CDR3 loop spans 14 amino acids. The V gene's germline CDR1 is SGHRS and CDR2 YFSETQ. The CDR3 region has the DNA TGCGCCAGCAGCTTGGTAGGGTATGGAACTGAAGCTTTCTTT. Encoded protein: CASSLVGYGTEAFF.

The chain carries TRBV4-2 and TRBJ1-1, with TRBD1 identical over 8 bases. Germline CDR1 is LGHNA and CDR2 is YNFKEQ. The ends lost 0 bases at V and 5 bases at J; junction bases unmatched: 5. This CDR3 comprises 15 residues. CDR3 amino acids: CASSQETGVSTEAFF. For the CDR3, the DNA is TGTGCCAGCAGCCAAGAGACAGGGGTTTCGACTGAAGCTTTCTTT.

The chain recombines TRBV19 with TRBJ1-2; D is unresolved. In germline, CDR1 is LNHDA, CDR2 SQIVND (reference sequence). V dropped 0 bases and J dropped 7 bases, with 9 bases sitting between them. The CDR3 spans 13 residues. The CDR3 spells CASSIDLHAGYTF. In nucleotides, the CDR3 is TGTGCCAGTAGTATAGATCTACACGCTGGCTACACCTTC.

V gene TRBV11-3 combines with J gene TRBJ2-3; 7 nucleotides line up with TRBD2. Per germline, CDR1 SGHNT and CDR2 YENEEA. This CDR3 region has 15 residues. V shed 1 base, J shed 3 bases, and the junction held 4 bases outside the gene matches. CDR3 loop: CASSLAGGVTDTQYF. The CDR3 DNA sequence: TGTGCCAGCAGCTTAGCGGGGGGTGTGACAGATACGCAGTATTTT. The full variable domain, in which reference TRBV11-3 and TRBJ2-3 provide the parts outside the CDR3, is EAGVVQSPRYKIIEKKQPVAFWCNPISGHNTLYWYLQNLGQGPELLIRYENEEAVDDSQLPKDRFSAERLKGVDSTLKIQPAELGDSAVYLCASSLAGGVTDTQYFGPGTRLTVL.

The chain links TRBV5-5 to TRBJ2-7; D tentatively fits TRBD1 or TRBD2 (5 bases each). CDR1 and CDR2 from the germline V gene are SGHKS and YYEKEE (reference sequence). The CDR3 covers 14 residues. V was cut by 3 bases and J by 6 bases, with 16 bases left in between. The CDR3: CASSSVDRGREQYF. CDR3 DNA sequence: TGTGCCAGCAGCTCGGTGGATCGGGGCCGCGAGCAGTACTTC. The variable domain in full, with the rest retrieved from reference TRBV5-5 and TRBJ2-7, is DAGVTQSPTHLIKTRGQQVTLRCSPISGHKSVSWYQQVLGQGPQFIFQYYEKEERGRGNFPDRFSARQFPNYSSELNVNALLLGDSALYLCASSSVDRGREQYFGPGTRLTVT.

V usage is TRBV5-4 and J usage is TRBJ2-7; TRBD2 aligns across 8 bases. Germline loops: CDR1 SGHNT, CDR2 YYREEE (reference sequence). The CDR3 contains 16 residues. With V trimmed by 3 bases and J by 3 bases, 11 bases remained unmatched. As DNA, the CDR3 is TGTGCCAGCAGCTCGCGGGGGGTGGGAGGCGACTACGAGCAGTACTTC. This encodes CASSSRGVGGDYEQYF.

V is TRBV11-2 and J is TRBJ2-7; D remains ambiguous. V was clipped by 2 bases and J by 2 bases, with 13 bases between them. Germline V gene data show CDR1 as SGHAT and CDR2 as FQNNGV. The CDR3 extends over 15 amino acids. The CDR3 nucleotides read TGTGCCAGCAGCTTAATGCCCGCGGTTCCCTACGAGCAGTACTTC. Translating gives CASSLMPAVPYEQYF.